This entry lists 17 T cell receptor beta chains sequenced from one sample in a study of control samples from healthy donors and cancer patients. Only in-frame clones appear in the TCRdb table, and some are missing; sequencing was by immunoSEQ multiplex PCR. The table lists around 230,000 clones, about 95% of them singletons. Material: blood. The receptors shown here come from a man aged 45-65 years in good health.

This clone was recorded only once. The chain uses TRBV6-1 and TRBJ1-5; D might be TRBD1 (6 bases). The CDR3 length is 12 residues. Trimming took 7 bases from V and 4 from J, leaving 8 bases between them. From germline, CDR1 is MNHNS and CDR2 SASEGT. DNA of the CDR3: TGTGCCAGCACCCAGGGGAATCAGCCCCAGCATTTT. Its translation: CASTQGNQPQHF.

This chain connects TRBV6-2 or TRBV6-3 to TRBJ2-7, with TRBD1 matching 8 bases. V was clipped by 4 bases and J by 6 bases; unmatched bases: 8. The CDR3 spans 14 residues. Per germline, CDR1 MNHEY and CDR2 SVGEGT. CDR3 in DNA: TGTGCCAGCAGTTCCTCGCAGGGGGCACGCGAGCAGTACGTC. It encodes CASSSSQGAREQYV.

The chain is built from TRBV15 and TRBJ1-6; D remains ambiguous. The germline V gene encodes CDR1 LNHNV and CDR2 YYDKDF (reference sequence). The CDR3 consists of 15 residues. The ends were cut back, 0 bases at V and 6 bases at J, with 9 bases in the middle. The CDR3 sequence is CATSRESLGNSPLHF. The CDR3 region has the DNA TGTGCCACCAGCAGAGAATCCCTGGGTAATTCACCCCTCCACTTT.

The table lists this clone with a count of one. The chain is built from TRBV5-1 and TRBJ1-1, with 12 positions matching TRBD1. Germline V gives CDR1 SGHRS, CDR2 YFSETQ. This CDR3 has 17 residues. V dropped 4 bases and J dropped 0; count of bases not matched to a gene: 7. In DNA form, the CDR3 reads TGCGCCAGCAGCCGGGGACAGGGGGCGGGAATGAACACTGAAGCTTTCTTT. Its translation is CASSRGQGAGMNTEAFF.

The genes are TRBV3-1 (or the pseudogene TRBV3-2) and TRBJ2-1, with D possibly TRBD1 on 6 matching bases. V was pared by 2 bases and J by 14 bases, with 19 bases between. CDR1 is LGHDT and CDR2 is YNNKEL in the germline V gene (reference sequence). The CDR3 length is 14 residues. The CDR3 is CASSQSPGHQSKFF. For the CDR3, the DNA is TGTGCCAGCAGCCAATCCCCGGGACACCAGTCGAAGTTCTTC.

V usage is TRBV5-4 and J usage is TRBJ2-5, with 10 nucleotides matching TRBD2. The CDR3 has 15 residues. Trimming took 1 base from V and 1 from J; bases not matched to a gene: 1. The germline gives CDR1 SGHNT, CDR2 YYREEE (reference sequence). The CDR3 here is CASSLQRGGQETQYF. The CDR3 DNA reads TGTGCCAGCAGCTTGCAGCGGGGGGGCCAAGAGACCCAGTACTTC.

The chain's CDR3 is CASSVGARGALGDTIYF. The CDR3 nucleotides are TGTGCCAGCAGCGTAGGCGCCCGGGGAGCCTTAGGAGACACCATATATTTT. The chain employs TRBV9 and TRBJ1-3; D uncertain. CDR3 length: 17 amino acids. CDR1 and CDR2 (germline): SGDLS, YYNGEE. Trimming took off 0 bases at V and 8 bases at J, with 21 bases between the two ends. Looking up the rest from reference TRBV9 and TRBJ1-3 gives the full variable domain: DSGVTQTPKHLITATGQRVTLRCSPRSGDLSVYWYQQSLDQGLQFLIQYYNGEERAKGNILERFSAQQFPDLHSELNLSSLELGDSALYFCASSVGARGALGDTIYFGEGSWLTVV.

CDR3 loop: CATSGLAGGPYNEQFF. The CDR3 DNA reads TGTGCCACATCGGGACTAGCGGGGGGGCCCTACAATGAGCAGTTCTTC. This chain uses TRBV7-2 with TRBJ2-1, with 16 bases aligning to TRBD2. Germline V CDR1 and CDR2: SGHTA, FQGNSA. V lost 10 bases, J lost 2 bases, and 5 bases stayed unmatched. The CDR3 runs to 16 residues.

The chain uses TRBV30 and TRBJ1-1; D gene unclear. This CDR3 has 13 residues. The germline gives CDR1 GTSNPN, CDR2 SVGIG (reference sequence). The ends were cut back, 0 bases at V and 7 bases at J, with 12 bases in the middle. CDR3 nucleotides: TGTGCCTGGAGTGTAAGGTCTCTCCGTGAAGCTTTCTTT. Its translation is CAWSVRSLREAFF.

V usage is TRBV28 and J usage is TRBJ1-2; 7 bases are a match to TRBD1. Germline values: CDR1 MDHEN, CDR2 SYDVKM. The V and J ends lost 6 bases and 7 bases, in that order; junction bases with no gene match: 14. The CDR3 totals 15 residues. The CDR3 loop reads CASRERQGGRVGYTF. The CDR3, as DNA: TGTGCCAGCAGGGAGAGACAGGGTGGGCGTGTTGGCTACACCTTC.

The rearrangement links TRBV12-3 or TRBV12-4 to TRBJ2-7; D possibly corresponds to TRBD2 (5 bases). Trimming pared 4 bases from V and 2 bases from J, leaving 6 bases between. This CDR3 region has 12 residues. CDR3: CASSSGTYEQYF. CDR3 nucleotide sequence: TGTGCCAGCAGTTCGGGGACCTACGAGCAGTACTTC.

J is TRBJ1-2 and V is TRBV12-3 or TRBV12-4; D is possibly TRBD1 (5 bases). The CDR3 extends over 12 amino acids. V was cut by 4 bases and J by 7 bases, with 10 bases left in between. The CDR3 DNA is TGTGCCAGCAGTTCCAGGGTTGGTGGCTACACCTTC. Its protein is CASSSRVGGYTF.

The chain links TRBV19 to TRBJ1-1, with D maybe TRBD1 (5 bases). The germline gives CDR1 LNHDA, CDR2 SQIVND (reference sequence). The CDR3 has 15 amino acids. The ends were cut back, 3 bases at V and 2 bases at J, with 13 bases in the middle. The CDR3 DNA follows: TGTGCCAGTAGTATTGGGTCAGGGTTCAACACTGAAGCTTTCTTT. Its translation: CASSIGSGFNTEAFF.

CDR3 DNA: TGTGCCAGCAGCTTGATGGGTAATGAAAAACTGTTTTTT. This encodes CASSLMGNEKLFF. The chain employs TRBV7-2 and TRBJ1-4; D not certain. CDR1 SGHTA and CDR2 FQGNSA come from the germline V gene. V lost 3 bases and J lost 4, with 6 bases in between. The CDR3 has 13 residues.

The J gene is TRBJ1-5, the V gene TRBV4-2; a weak D match, TRBD1 (6 bases). CDR1 and CDR2 (germline): LGHNA, YNFKEQ. Between the trimmed V and J ends, which lost 0 bases and 6 bases, there was a span of 15 bases. This CDR3 spans 16 amino acids. CDR3 coding DNA: TGTGCCAGCAGCCAAGATTTGGGGGGCGCGGGTCAGCCCCAGCATTTT. Translated: CASSQDLGGAGQPQHF.

CDR3 residues: CASSATGTHNEKLFF. The CDR3 DNA reads as TGTGCCAGCAGCGCCACCGGGACCCATAATGAAAAACTGTTTTTT. V usage is TRBV7-9 and J usage is TRBJ1-4; possible D gene TRBD1, 5 bases. This CDR3 is built from 15 residues. Germline V CDR1 and CDR2: SEHNR, FQNEAQ (reference sequence). Deletions cut 5 bases from V and 4 bases from J, with 14 bases between.

Of note for this clone: Additional DNA sequences in this sample encode the identical CDR3. The J gene is TRBJ1-5, the V gene TRBV18; no clear D. V lost 6 bases to trimming and J lost 3 bases, with 6 bases between them. The CDR3 has 12 amino acids. Looked up from germline, CDR1 is KGHSH and CDR2 is LQKENI. The DNA for the CDR3 is TGTGCCAGCTCTCCGCCCAATCAGCCCCAGCATTTT. It yields the protein CASSPPNQPQHF. Full variable domain (remainder filled in from reference TRBV18 and TRBJ1-5): NAGVMQNPRHLVRRRGQEARLRCSPMKGHSHVYWYRQLPEEGLKFMVYLQKENIIDESGMPKERFSAEFPKEGPSILRIQQVVRGDSAAYFCASSPPNQPQHFGDGTRLSIL.